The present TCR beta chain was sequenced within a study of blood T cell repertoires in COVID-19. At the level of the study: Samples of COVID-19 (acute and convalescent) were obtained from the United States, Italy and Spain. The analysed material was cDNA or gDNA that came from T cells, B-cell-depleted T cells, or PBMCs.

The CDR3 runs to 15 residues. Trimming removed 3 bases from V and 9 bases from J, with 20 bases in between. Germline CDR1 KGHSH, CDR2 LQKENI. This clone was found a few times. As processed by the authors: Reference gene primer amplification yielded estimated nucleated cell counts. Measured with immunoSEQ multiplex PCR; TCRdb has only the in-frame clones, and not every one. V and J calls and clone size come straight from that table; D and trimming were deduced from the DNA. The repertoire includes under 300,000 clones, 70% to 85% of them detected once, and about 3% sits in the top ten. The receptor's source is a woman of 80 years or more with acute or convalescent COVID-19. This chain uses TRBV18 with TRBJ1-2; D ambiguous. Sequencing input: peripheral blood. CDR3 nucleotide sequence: TGTGCCAGCTCACCCCGTGGTGGGCAGGCAGATAGCTACACCTTC. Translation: CASSPRGGQADSYTF. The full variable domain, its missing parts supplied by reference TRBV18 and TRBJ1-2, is NAGVMQNPRHLVRRRGQEARLRCSPMKGHSHVYWYRQLPEEGLKFMVYLQKENIIDESGMPKERFSAEFPKEGPSILRIQQVVRGDSAAYFCASSPRGGQADSYTFGSGTRLTVV.